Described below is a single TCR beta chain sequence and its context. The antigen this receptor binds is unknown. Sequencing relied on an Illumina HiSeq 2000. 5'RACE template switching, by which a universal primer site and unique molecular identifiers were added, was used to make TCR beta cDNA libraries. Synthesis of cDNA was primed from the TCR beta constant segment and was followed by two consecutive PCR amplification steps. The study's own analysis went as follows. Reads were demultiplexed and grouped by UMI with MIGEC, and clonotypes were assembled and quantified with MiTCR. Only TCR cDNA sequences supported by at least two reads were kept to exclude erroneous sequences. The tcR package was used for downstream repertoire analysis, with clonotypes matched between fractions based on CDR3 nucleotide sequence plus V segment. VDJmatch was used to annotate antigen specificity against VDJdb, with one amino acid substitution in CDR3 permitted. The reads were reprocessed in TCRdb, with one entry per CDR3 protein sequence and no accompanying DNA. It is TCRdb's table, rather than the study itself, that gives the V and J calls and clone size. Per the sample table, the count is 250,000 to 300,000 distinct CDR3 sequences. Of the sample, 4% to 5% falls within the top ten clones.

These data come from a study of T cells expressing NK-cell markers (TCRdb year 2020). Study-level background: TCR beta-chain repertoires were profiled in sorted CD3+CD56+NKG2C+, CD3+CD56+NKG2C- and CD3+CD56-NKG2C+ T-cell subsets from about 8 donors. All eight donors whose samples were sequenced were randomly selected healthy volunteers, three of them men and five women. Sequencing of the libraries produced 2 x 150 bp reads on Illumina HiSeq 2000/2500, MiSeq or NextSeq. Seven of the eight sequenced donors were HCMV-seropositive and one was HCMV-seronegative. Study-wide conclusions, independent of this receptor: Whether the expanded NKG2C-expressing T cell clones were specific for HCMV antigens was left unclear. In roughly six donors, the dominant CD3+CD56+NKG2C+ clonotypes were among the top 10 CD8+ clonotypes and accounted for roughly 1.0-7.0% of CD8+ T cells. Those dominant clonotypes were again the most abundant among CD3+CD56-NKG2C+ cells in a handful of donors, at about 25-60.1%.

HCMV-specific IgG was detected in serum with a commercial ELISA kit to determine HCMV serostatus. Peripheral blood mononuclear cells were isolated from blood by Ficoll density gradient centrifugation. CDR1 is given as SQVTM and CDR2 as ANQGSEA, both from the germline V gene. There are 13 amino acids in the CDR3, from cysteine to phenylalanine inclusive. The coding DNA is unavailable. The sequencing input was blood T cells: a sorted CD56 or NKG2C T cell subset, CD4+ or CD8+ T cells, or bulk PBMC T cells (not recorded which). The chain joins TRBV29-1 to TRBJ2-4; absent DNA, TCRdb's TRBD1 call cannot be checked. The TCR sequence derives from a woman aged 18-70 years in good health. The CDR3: CSVKRGAKNIQYF.